This T cell receptor beta chain originates from a study of blood T cell repertoires in COVID-19. The V and J ends lost 3 bases and 3 bases respectively, with 17 bases between them. This CDR3 is built from 16 residues. The germline CDR1 and CDR2 sequences are MGHDK and SYGVNS. Clones were read by immunoSEQ multiplex PCR, and TCRdb kept only the in-frame ones, dropping some. Of around 100,000 clones in the sample, 87% were seen once. This chain links TRBV25-1 with TRBJ1-1; tentatively, D is TRBD1 (6 bases). The clonotype comes from a man aged 45-65 years with acute or convalescent COVID-19. The sample was peripheral blood. CDR3 nucleotide sequence: TGTGCCAGCAGTGACAGGGGCGCACTTGCGGACACTGAAGCTTTCTTT. Protein sequence: CASSDRGALADTEAFF.